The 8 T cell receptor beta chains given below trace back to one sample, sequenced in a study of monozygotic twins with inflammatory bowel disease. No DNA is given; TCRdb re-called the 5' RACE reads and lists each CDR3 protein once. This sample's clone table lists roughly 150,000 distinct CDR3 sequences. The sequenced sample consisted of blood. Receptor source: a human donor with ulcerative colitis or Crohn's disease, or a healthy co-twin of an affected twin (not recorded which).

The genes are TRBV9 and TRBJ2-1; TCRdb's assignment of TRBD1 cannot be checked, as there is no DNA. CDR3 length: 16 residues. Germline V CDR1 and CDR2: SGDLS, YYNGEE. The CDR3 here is CASSPRMAGSYNEQFF. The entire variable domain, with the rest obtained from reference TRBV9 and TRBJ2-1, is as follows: DSGVTQTPKHLITATGQRVTLRCSPRSGDLSVYWYQQSLDQGLQFLIQYYNGEERAKGNILERFSAQQFPDLHSELNLSSLELGDSALYFCASSPRMAGSYNEQFFGPGTRLTVL.

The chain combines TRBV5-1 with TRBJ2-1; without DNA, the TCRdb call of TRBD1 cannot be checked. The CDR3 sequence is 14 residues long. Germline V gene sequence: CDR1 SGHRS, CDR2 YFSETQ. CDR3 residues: CASSPQGQGAEQFF.

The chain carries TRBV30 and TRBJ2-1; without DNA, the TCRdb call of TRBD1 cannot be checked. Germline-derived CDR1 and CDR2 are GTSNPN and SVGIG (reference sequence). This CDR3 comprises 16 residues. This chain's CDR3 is CAWRASNRGESGEQFF.

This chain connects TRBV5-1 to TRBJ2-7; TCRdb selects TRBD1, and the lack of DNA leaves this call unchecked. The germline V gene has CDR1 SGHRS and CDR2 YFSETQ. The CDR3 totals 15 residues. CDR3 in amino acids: CASSPPGDPSYEQYF.

CDR3 in amino acids: CATRDSGANVLTF. This chain links TRBV14 with TRBJ2-6; as DNA is missing, the TRBD1 call by TCRdb cannot be tested. CDR1 and CDR2 from the germline V gene are SGHDN and FVKESK. The CDR3 runs to 13 residues.

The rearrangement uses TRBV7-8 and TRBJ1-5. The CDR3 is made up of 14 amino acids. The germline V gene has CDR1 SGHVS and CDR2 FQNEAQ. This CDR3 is CASSSRYSNQPQHF.

This CDR3 is CASSSGSRRGLLSGANVLTF. The V and J genes are TRBV5-1 and TRBJ2-6; TCRdb's assignment of TRBD2 cannot be checked, as there is no DNA. Germline V gene sequence: CDR1 SGHRS, CDR2 YFSETQ. This CDR3 region has 20 residues.

CDR3 amino acids: CSVRLAGDTGELFF. The chain links TRBV29-1 to TRBJ2-2; TCRdb's D call, TRBD2, is unchecked because there is no DNA. The germline gives CDR1 SQVTM, CDR2 ANQGSEA. The CDR3 covers 14 residues.